Following are 28 T cell receptor beta chains from one sample sequenced in a study of T cell repertoires in ileal Crohn's disease. This sample's time point: neoterminal ileum biopsy at postoperative endoscopy, about 6 months after surgery. Repertoires were generated with immunoSEQ multiplex PCR, while TCRdb's copy carries only in-frame clones and drops some. Among approximately 10,000 clones, around 77% were seen once, and the ten largest hold less than 10%. The sample was ileal tissue. The receptors were gathered from an adult with Crohn's disease.

There are a few counts of this clone. The chain is built from TRBV18 and TRBJ2-5; a weak D match, TRBD2 (5 bases). CDR3 length: 13 amino acids. Trimming removed 2 bases at V and 4 bases at J, with 8 bases between. Germline V lookup: CDR1 KGHSH, CDR2 LQKENI. The CDR3 loop is CASSPYAGETQYF. In DNA, the CDR3 is TGTGCCAGCTCACCATACGCGGGAGAGACCCAGTACTTC.

Details on this clone: The sample contains more than one DNA sequence encoding this CDR3. The chain links TRBV27 to TRBJ2-3; 10 bases match TRBD2. Per the germline V gene, CDR1 is MNHEY and CDR2 is SMNVEV (reference sequence). The V segment lost 3 bases and the J segment 3 bases; nucleotides outside the gene matches: 6. This CDR3 is 16 amino acids long. Here the CDR3 DNA reads TGTGCCAGCAGTTTGAAGGCTAGCGGGAGAACAGATACGCAGTATTTT. Translation: CASSLKASGRTDTQYF.

This clone was recorded once. CDR3 sequence (DNA): TGTGCCAGCAGCTCTCGACAGGGGGAAGGTGAAAAACTGTTTTTT. It translates to CASSSRQGEGEKLFF. The genes are TRBV7-2 and TRBJ1-4; TRBD1 aligns across 9 bases. Per the germline V gene, CDR1 is SGHTA and CDR2 is FQGNSA. V lost 4 bases and J lost 7; bases outside the gene matches: 7. The CDR3 sequence is 15 residues long.

This clone was seen a handful of times. The genes are TRBV5-1 and TRBJ2-1; the match to TRBD1 covers 7 bases. J gave up 6 bases and V 4 bases, and 1 base lay outside the gene matches. The CDR3 is 12 amino acids. Per germline, CDR1 SGHRS and CDR2 YFSETQ. CDR3 sequence reads: CASSGDSNEQFF. The CDR3 region has the DNA TGCGCCAGCAGCGGGGACAGCAATGAGCAGTTCTTC.

V usage is TRBV6-1 and J usage is TRBJ2-7, with D perhaps matching TRBD1 (6 bases). CDR1 and CDR2 (germline): MNHNS, SASEGT. The CDR3 runs to 15 residues. The V and J ends lost 5 bases and 7 bases respectively, with 21 bases between them. The CDR3 DNA is TGTGCCAGCAGTCCAATCCCAGGGGAGTCGGTGGAGCAGTACTTC. It codes for CASSPIPGESVEQYF.

This clone was seen a handful of times. The chain uses TRBV30 and TRBJ1-1, with TRBD1 matching 8 bases. V shed 2 bases, J shed 7 bases, and the junction held 0 bases outside the gene matches. Per germline, CDR1 GTSNPN and CDR2 SVGIG (reference sequence). The CDR3 consists of 11 residues. CDR3 region: CAWSTGGEAFF. The CDR3 nucleotides read TGTGCCTGGAGTACAGGGGGTGAAGCTTTCTTT.

The chain employs TRBV4-1 and TRBJ2-7; D not resolved. CDR3 size: 13 residues. CDR1 MGHRA and CDR2 YSYEKL come from the germline V gene. The V and J ends lost 3 bases and 3 bases respectively, with 9 bases between them. This chain's CDR3 is CASSQQSSYEQYF. The CDR3 region has the DNA TGCGCCAGCAGCCAGCAGTCTAGCTACGAGCAGTACTTC.

The rearrangement joins TRBV29-1 to TRBJ2-7; a weak D match, TRBD1 (5 bases). V was clipped by 6 bases and J by 2 bases, with 14 bases between them. Germline CDR1 and CDR2: SQVTM and ANQGSEA. The CDR3 length is 13 residues. CDR3 in DNA: TGCAGCGTGGGTGACAGACCCACCTACGAGCAGTACTTC. It specifies CSVGDRPTYEQYF.

This clone was found a few times. V and J are TRBV18 and TRBJ2-1; 7 nucleotides align to TRBD1. The ends lost 3 bases at V and 2 bases at J; junction bases unmatched: 4. The CDR3 extends over 15 amino acids. Germline V CDR1 and CDR2: KGHSH, LQKENI. CDR3 loop: CASSPDRVTYNEQFF. The DNA of the CDR3 is TGTGCCAGCTCACCTGACAGGGTGACCTACAATGAGCAGTTCTTC.

The chain links TRBV6-5 to TRBJ1-3, with D maybe TRBD1 (5 bases). Trimming stripped 2 bases from V and 0 bases from J, with 5 bases between. The V gene's germline CDR1 is MNHEY and CDR2 SVGAGI. The CDR3 loop spans 14 amino acids. The CDR3 is CASSYTGSGNTIYF. CDR3 DNA: TGTGCCAGCAGTTACACAGGCTCTGGAAACACCATATATTTT.

V gene TRBV4-1 combines with J gene TRBJ2-7; 9 nucleotides agree with TRBD1. The V segment lost 4 bases and the J segment 5 bases; nucleotides outside the gene matches: 9. CDR3 length: 15 amino acids. Germline CDR1 and CDR2: MGHRA and YSYEKL. Here the CDR3 reads CASSPTGTGSHEQYF. The CDR3 nucleotides are TGCGCCAGCAGCCCCACCGGGACAGGGAGCCACGAGCAGTACTTC.

The genes are TRBV15 and TRBJ1-1, with D unresolved. The CDR3 has 16 amino acids. V was shortened by 3 bases and J by 5 bases, with 19 bases between the two germline ends. Per germline, CDR1 LNHNV and CDR2 YYDKDF (reference sequence). The CDR3 DNA sequence: TGTGCCACCAGCAGTCCCAGGAGGGCCGCAGGTACTGAAGCTTTCTTT. Translation gives CATSSPRRAAGTEAFF.

V usage is TRBV30 and J usage is TRBJ1-2; TRBD1 matches at 8 bases. V shed 2 bases and J 2 bases; nucleotides not matched to a gene: 10. The germline V gene encodes CDR1 GTSNPN and CDR2 SVGIG (reference sequence). The CDR3 extends over 16 amino acids. CDR3 DNA: TGTGCCTGGAGTACGACCCAGGGGGCGCGGAACTATGGCTACACCTTC. It encodes CAWSTTQGARNYGYTF.

Relative to its sample, this clone is large. This chain uses TRBV28 with TRBJ1-5, with D maybe TRBD1 (5 bases). The CDR3 is 12 amino acids. Trimming shortened V by 8 bases and J by 4 bases, and 9 bases separated the two germline ends. Germline CDR1 MDHEN, CDR2 SYDVKM. The CDR3 reads CASRRTNQPQHF. The CDR3 DNA reads as TGTGCCAGCCGACGGACAAATCAGCCCCAGCATTTT.

This clone was counted only a few times. The gene calls are TRBV5-4 and TRBJ2-7, with a weak D call TRBD2 (6 bases). V was pared by 4 bases and J by 0 bases, with 14 bases between. From germline, CDR1 is SGHNT and CDR2 YYREEE (reference sequence). The CDR3 sequence is 15 residues long. The CDR3 reads CASSPGTSSSYEQYF. CDR3 DNA: TGTGCCAGCAGCCCCGGAACTAGCAGCTCCTACGAGCAGTACTTC.

This clone is large in the sample. The V gene is TRBV21-1, the J gene TRBJ2-7; the D segment call TRBD1 is taken from the table without a DNA check. TRBV21-1 is shown as a pseudogene. The CDR3 loop spans 15 amino acids. The CDR3 DNA reads TGTGCCAGCAGCAAAGATGAGACAGTTTCCTACGAGCAGTACTTC. Its protein product is CASSKDETVSYEQYF.

This clone was counted only a few times. The chain couples TRBV11-2 to TRBJ2-3; D gene unclear. The V end was cut by 4 bases, the J end by 2 bases, with 10 bases between. This CDR3 region has 14 residues. Germline CDR1 reads SGHAT; CDR2 reads FQNNGV. CDR3 nucleotide sequence: TGTGCCAGCAGCTCCTCCGACTTCACAGATACGCAGTATTTT. Encoded protein: CASSSSDFTDTQYF.

This rearrangement joins TRBV6-1 to TRBJ2-7; D is unclear. CDR1 is MNHNS, CDR2 SASEGT, per germline. V lost 6 bases, J lost 0 bases, and 12 bases lay in between. The CDR3 is 14 residues long. CDR3 bases: TGTGCCAGCAGGGGCAGTTTCACCTCCTACGAGCAGTACTTC. It is translated as CASRGSFTSYEQYF.

The chain employs TRBV5-1 and TRBJ1-1; 8 positions match TRBD1. With 4 bases clipped from V and 6 bases from J, the junction kept 14 bases outside the gene matches. The CDR3 sequence is 16 residues long. The V gene's germline CDR1 is SGHRS and CDR2 YFSETQ. The CDR3 region has the DNA TGCGCCAGCAGCCTAATGGAAGGTCAGGGGGCCGCTGAAGCTTTCTTT. This translates into CASSLMEGQGAAEAFF.

The V gene is TRBV7-2, the J gene TRBJ1-2; maybe TRBD1 (6 bases). V lost 5 bases and J 7 bases, leaving 14 bases between the germline ends. Germline-derived CDR1 and CDR2 are SGHTA and FQGNSA. The CDR3 length is 13 residues. CDR3 DNA sequence: TGTGCCAGCAGCCCAGGGAGGGGGACTGGCTACACCTTC. This encodes CASSPGRGTGYTF.

Remarks on this clone: The junction shows a germline mismatch at one end, possibly a read error. The CDR3 bases are TGTGCCGGCAGTGCCCGCGGAGAGCAGTTCTTC. Its protein product is CAGSARGEQFF. The V and J genes are TRBV6-5 and TRBJ2-1; D call uncertain. Germline CDR1 MNHEY, CDR2 SVGAGI. The CDR3 is 11 amino acids.

The chain employs TRBV5-1 and TRBJ2-2, with a possible D match to TRBD2 (5 bases). The V gene lost 2 bases and the J gene lost 0 bases, with 8 bases spanning the gap. Germline V gene sequence: CDR1 SGHRS, CDR2 YFSETQ. This CDR3 has 15 amino acids. Here the CDR3 DNA reads TGCGCCAGCAGCTTTTCTAGCCCGAACACCGGGGAGCTGTTTTTT. Translation gives CASSFSSPNTGELFF.

The sample holds a few counts of this clone. The chain employs TRBV28 and TRBJ2-1, with 7 bases aligning to TRBD1. This CDR3 is 12 amino acids long. Germline V gene sequence: CDR1 MDHEN, CDR2 SYDVKM. V shed 8 bases and J 6 bases; nucleotides not matched to a gene: 4. This CDR3 is CASLTGANEQFF. In nucleotides, the CDR3 is TGTGCCAGCCTAACAGGGGCCAATGAGCAGTTCTTC.

The chain couples TRBV2 to TRBJ1-2, with D uncertain. The germline V gene has CDR1 SNHLY and CDR2 FYNNEI. Trimming cost V 6 bases and J 2 bases, with 7 bases left between them. This CDR3 spans 12 amino acids. In DNA form, the CDR3 reads TGTGCCAGCAGGGGAGGAAACTATGGCTACACCTTC. Translation gives CASRGGNYGYTF. The entire variable domain, with the rest obtained from reference TRBV2 and TRBJ1-2, is as follows: EPEVTQTPSHQVTQMGQEVILRCVPISNHLYFYWYRQILGQKVEFLVSFYNNEISEKSEIFDDQFSVERPDGSNFTLKIRSTKLEDSAMYFCASRGGNYGYTFGSGTRLTVV.

V gene TRBV18 combines with J gene TRBJ2-1, with D unresolved. The CDR3 loop spans 15 amino acids. From germline, CDR1 is KGHSH and CDR2 LQKENI. V was trimmed by 2 bases and J by 5 bases, leaving 13 bases between them. The CDR3, as DNA: TGTGCCAGCTCACCAGAAGCCGGCGAGGACAATGAGCAGTTCTTC. Its translation: CASSPEAGEDNEQFF.

The rearrangement joins TRBV6-1 to TRBJ2-7, with TRBD2 matching 12 bases. CDR1 and CDR2 from the germline V gene are MNHNS and SASEGT. V shed 7 bases, J shed 3 bases, and the junction held 7 bases outside the gene matches. This CDR3 is built from 15 residues. The CDR3 sequence: CASKYGTSGYYEQYF. The CDR3 bases are TGTGCCAGCAAATACGGGACTAGCGGGTACTACGAGCAGTACTTC.

CDR3 nucleotides: TGTGCCACCAGCAGAGCCCTCCCTAGCGGGACCTACAATGAGCAGTTCTTC. Its translation is CATSRALPSGTYNEQFF. The chain links TRBV15 to TRBJ2-1; 9 bases map to TRBD2. Per the germline V gene, CDR1 is LNHNV and CDR2 is YYDKDF (reference sequence). The CDR3 length is 17 residues. J was trimmed by 2 bases and V by 1 base; bases with no gene match: 6. The complete variable domain, with remaining parts taken from reference TRBV15 and TRBJ2-1, reads DAMVIQNPRYQVTQFGKPVTLSCSQTLNHNVMYWYQQKSSQAPKLLFHYYDKDFNNEADTPDNFQSRRPNTSFCFLDIRSPGLGDTAMYLCATSRALPSGTYNEQFFGPGTRLTVL.

This clone has only one observation. The chain combines TRBV27 with TRBJ1-5, with a tentative D call TRBD1 (6 bases). V lost 2 bases, J lost 5 bases, and 13 bases lay in between. From germline, CDR1 is MNHEY and CDR2 SMNVEV (reference sequence). The CDR3 has 15 residues. The CDR3 loop is CASSLRGGRYQPQHF. Written as DNA, the CDR3 is TGTGCCAGCAGTTTAAGGGGGGGGAGATATCAGCCCCAGCATTTT.